Each of the 2 T cell receptor beta chains below was sequenced from the same sample in a study of OX40 agonist ivuxolimab in advanced cancers. The data were produced by immunoSEQ multiplex PCR, yet TCRdb's version contains in-frame clones alone and is incomplete. The sample records about 66,000 clones, about 81% being singletons. The sample in question was CD4+ or CD8+ T cells sorted from blood, obtained in a trial of the OX40 agonist ivuxolimab. The receptors derive from an adult with an advanced solid tumor such as melanoma, head and neck, liver or kidney cancer.

The CDR3 region is CATSVPQGNTIYF. CDR3 nucleotides: TGTGCCACCAGCGTCCCCCAGGGAAACACCATATATTTT. The chain uses TRBV15 and TRBJ1-3; D gene uncertain. V was cut by 5 bases and J by 4 bases, with 9 bases left in between. This CDR3 is built from 13 residues. The germline gives CDR1 LNHNV, CDR2 YYDKDF (reference sequence).

This sequence joins TRBV7-3 and TRBJ1-6; 9 nucleotides match TRBD1. The trim removed 4 bases at V and 8 bases at J, leaving 6 bases unmatched. The CDR3 runs to 15 residues. Germline assignment: CDR1 SGHTA and CDR2 FQGTGA. Here the CDR3 reads CASSSDRGSDSPLHF. The CDR3 nucleotides read TGTGCCAGCAGCTCGGACAGGGGCTCGGATTCACCCCTCCACTTT.